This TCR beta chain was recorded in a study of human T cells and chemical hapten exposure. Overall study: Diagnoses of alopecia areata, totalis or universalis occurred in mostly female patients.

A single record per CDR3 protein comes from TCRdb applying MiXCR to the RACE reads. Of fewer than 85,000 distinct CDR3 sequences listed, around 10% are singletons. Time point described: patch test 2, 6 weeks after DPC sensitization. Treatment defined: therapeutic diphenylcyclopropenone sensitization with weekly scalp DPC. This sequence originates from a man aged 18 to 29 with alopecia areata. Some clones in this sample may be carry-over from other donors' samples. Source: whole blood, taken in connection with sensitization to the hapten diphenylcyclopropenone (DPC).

CDR3 sequence reads: CASSYTGSNYGYTF. The DNA of the CDR3 is TGTGCCAGCAGTTATACAGGTTCTAACTATGGCTACACCTTC. The chain joins TRBV6-6 to TRBJ1-2; possible D gene TRBD1, 5 bases. The germline V gene has CDR1 MNHNY and CDR2 SVGAGI (reference sequence). V was trimmed by 3 bases and J by 0 bases, leaving 8 bases between them. The CDR3 extends over 14 amino acids.